This T cell receptor beta chain is from a study of siplizumab effects on memory and regulatory T cells (dated by TCRdb to between 2019 and 2020). Notes on the research overall: The effect of the anti-CD2 antibody siplizumab on alloreactive T-cell subsets was examined in allogeneic mixed lymphocyte reactions constructed from human PBMCs.

General study outcomes and caveats: In reactions with siplizumab, an average of 68.8% of mappable alloreactive CD4+ clones were Treg-derived, compared with about 27% in control reactions. Unstimulated naive T cells appeared more diverse than memory T cells, and naive cells seemed to contribute substantially to the alloresponse. Because sequences below about 10^-5 frequency were poorly captured, only a minor fraction of alloreactive clones could be mapped to unstimulated subsets. Siplizumab significantly lowered the cumulative frequency of alloreactive sequences that could be traced to unstimulated CD4+ memory T cells. No functional confirmation was obtained for the suppressive function of proliferating Tregs from siplizumab cultures. A naive or memory phenotype could not be assigned to roughly 80-97% of proliferating CD4+ or CD8+ clones.

Library construction relied on the immunoSEQ multiplex PCR assay. About 10^5 TCR templates per sample were assayed by the deep sequencing platform. Genomic DNA extracted from sorted T cells was the material used for TCRbeta CDR3 sequencing. The source study handled its data this way. The R programming language was used for clonal analysis of TCRbeta CDR3 data. Alloreactive CD4+ and CD8+ clones were identified by comparing unstimulated samples to CFSE-low samples taken after the reaction. Regulatory or non-regulatory origin of alloreactive CD4+ clones was assigned by matching sequences to the sorted unstimulated Treg and non-Treg repertoires. This is the immuneACCESS table as TCRdb keeps it, with only in-frame sequences that have V and J called. A part of the clones is gone; compared with another copy, unresolved V genes explain less than half, and the rest is unexplained. That table gives V, J and clone size, and the DNA gave D and trimming. This sample gives 100,000 or so clones in total; 94% of them show up just once. Clones ranked in the top ten supply around 0.6% of the sample.

Per the germline V gene (reference sequence), LNHDA is the CDR1 and SQIVND is the CDR2. The CDR3 runs 9 amino acids, cysteine and phenylalanine included. Only the CDR3 part of the read is kept: 27 bases, read in frame from the first base. Trimming removed 5 bases from V and 10 bases from J, leaving 5 bases between the germline ends. Sorted unstimulated T cells and proliferating T cells recovered from mixed lymphocyte reactions underwent TCRbeta CDR3 sequencing. Fresh whole blood from fewer than twelve HLA-typed healthy donors was used to isolate PBMCs. To map where alloreactive clones came from, unstimulated CD4+ regulatory T cells were FACS-sorted. As for this clone: The specificity of this receptor is unknown. Per-base quality was not reported, and no clone a single base away is much larger than it.

The sequence derives from a human donor in good health. This chain is built from TRBV19 and TRBJ1-1; the D gene remains uncertain. The material sequenced was Tregs sorted from blood. The CDR3 corresponds to CASSRGAFF. DNA sequence: TGTGCCAGTAGTCGCGGAGCTTTCTTT.